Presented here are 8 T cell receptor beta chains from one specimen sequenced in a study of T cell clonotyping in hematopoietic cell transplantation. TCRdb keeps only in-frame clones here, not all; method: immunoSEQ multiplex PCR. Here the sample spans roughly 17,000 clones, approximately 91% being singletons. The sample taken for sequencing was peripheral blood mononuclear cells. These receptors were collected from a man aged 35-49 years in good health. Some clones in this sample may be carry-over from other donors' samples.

For the CDR3, the DNA is TGCAGCGTGGTTGAACCCCCTATCGATGAGCAGTTCTTC. It is translated as CSVVEPPIDEQFF. V and J are TRBV29-1 and TRBJ2-1, with D uncertain. In germline, CDR1 is SQVTM, CDR2 ANQGSEA. The CDR3 extends over 13 amino acids. Trimming cost V 6 bases and J 8 bases, with 17 bases left between them.

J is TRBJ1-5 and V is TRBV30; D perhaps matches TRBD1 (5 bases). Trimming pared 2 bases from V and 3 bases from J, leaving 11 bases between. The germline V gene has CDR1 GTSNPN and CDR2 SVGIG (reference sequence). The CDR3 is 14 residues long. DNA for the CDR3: TGTGCCTGGAGTTACGACAGCCTCAATCAGCCCCAGCATTTT. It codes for CAWSYDSLNQPQHF.

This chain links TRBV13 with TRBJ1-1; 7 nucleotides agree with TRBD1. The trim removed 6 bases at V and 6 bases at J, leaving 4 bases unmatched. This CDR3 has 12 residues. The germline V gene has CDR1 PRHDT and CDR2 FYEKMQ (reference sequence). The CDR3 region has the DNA TGTGCCAGCAGACCGACAGGGTCTGAAGCTTTCTTT. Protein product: CASRPTGSEAFF.

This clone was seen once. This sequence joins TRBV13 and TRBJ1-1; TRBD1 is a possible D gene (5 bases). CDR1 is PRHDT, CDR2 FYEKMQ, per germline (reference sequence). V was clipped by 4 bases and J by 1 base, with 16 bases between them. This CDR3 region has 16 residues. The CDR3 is CASSSGARAENTEAFF. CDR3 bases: TGTGCCAGCAGCTCCGGGGCCCGGGCGGAGAACACTGAAGCTTTCTTT.

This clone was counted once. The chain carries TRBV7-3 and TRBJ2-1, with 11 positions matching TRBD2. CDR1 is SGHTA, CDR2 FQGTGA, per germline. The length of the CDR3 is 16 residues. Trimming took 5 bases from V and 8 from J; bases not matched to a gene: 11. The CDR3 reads CASSPGVAGGLDEQFF. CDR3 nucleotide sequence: TGTGCCAGCAGCCCCGGGGTAGCGGGGGGGCTCGATGAGCAGTTCTTC.

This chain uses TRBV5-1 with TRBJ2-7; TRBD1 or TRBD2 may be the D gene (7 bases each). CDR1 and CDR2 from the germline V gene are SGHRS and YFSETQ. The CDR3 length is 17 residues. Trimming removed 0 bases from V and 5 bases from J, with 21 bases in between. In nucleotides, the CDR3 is TGCGCCAGCAGCTTGGGTCCCCAGACAGGGAGGGAGAACGAGCAGTACTTC. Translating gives CASSLGPQTGRENEQYF.

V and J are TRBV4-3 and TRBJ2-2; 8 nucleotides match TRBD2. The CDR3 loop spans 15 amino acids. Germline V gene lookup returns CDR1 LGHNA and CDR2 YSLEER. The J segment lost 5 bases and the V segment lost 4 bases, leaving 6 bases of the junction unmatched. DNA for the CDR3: TGCGCCAGCAGCCGGGACGGGGGGGGAACCGGGGAGCTGTTTTTT. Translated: CASSRDGGGTGELFF.

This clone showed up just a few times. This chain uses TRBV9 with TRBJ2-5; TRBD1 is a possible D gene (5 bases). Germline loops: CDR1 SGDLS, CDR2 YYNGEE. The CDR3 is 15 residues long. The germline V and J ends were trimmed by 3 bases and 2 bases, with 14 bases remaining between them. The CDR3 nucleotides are TGTGCCAGCAGCGGGGGCAGACTGGGACAAGAGACCCAGTACTTC. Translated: CASSGGRLGQETQYF.